The 20 T cell receptor beta chains below all came from one sample that was sequenced in a study of PD-1 blockade in classical Hodgkin lymphoma. Here immunoSEQ multiplex PCR was the method, and the copy in TCRdb shows in-frame clones only, minus some. This table has 65,000 to 95,000 clones, about 89% appearing once. Relapse after autologous stem cell transplantation occurred in every patient, and brentuximab vedotin exposure varied. Here the sequenced sample was peripheral blood mononuclear cells (PBMCs), taken at baseline. These receptor sequences come from a human donor with classical Hodgkin lymphoma.

V gene TRBV4-3 combines with J gene TRBJ1-2; D uncertain. Germline lookup yields CDR1 LGHNA and CDR2 YSLEER. Trimming left V 0 bases short and J 0 bases short, with 5 bases between. CDR3 size: 14 residues. In DNA, the CDR3 is TGCGCCAGCAGCCAAGAGAGGTCTAACTATGGCTACACCTTC. Translation: CASSQERSNYGYTF.

A single count supports this clone. The J gene is TRBJ1-4, the V gene TRBV7-9; D remains unclear. Germline V CDR1 and CDR2: SEHNR, FQNEAQ (reference sequence). V was trimmed by 5 bases and J by 8 bases, leaving 12 bases between them. The CDR3 runs to 13 residues. DNA of the CDR3: TGTGCCAGCAGCCGAGGCGGAGGGGAAAAACTGTTTTTT. Translating gives CASSRGGGEKLFF.

The V and J genes are TRBV10-2 and TRBJ2-6; no clear D gene. CDR3 length: 16 residues. Germline assignment: CDR1 WSHSY and CDR2 SAAADI. Trimming took off 2 bases at V and 0 bases at J, with 8 bases between the two ends. The CDR3 loop is CASSEPQFSGANVLTF. CDR3 DNA sequence: TGCGCCAGCAGTGAGCCCCAGTTCTCTGGGGCCAACGTCCTGACTTTC.

This chain links TRBV11-2 with TRBJ2-1; D call uncertain. Germline values: CDR1 SGHAT, CDR2 FQNNGV. The CDR3 contains 14 residues. Between the trimmed V and J ends, which lost 1 base and 6 bases, there was a span of 10 bases. CDR3 coding DNA: TGTGCCAGCAGCTTAGGAGCACGGGTCAATGAGCAGTTCTTC. Translation: CASSLGARVNEQFF.

This clone was recorded once. V and J are TRBV10-1 and TRBJ2-1; possibly TRBD1 or TRBD2 for D (6 bases each). V was cut by 0 bases and J by 6 bases, with 12 bases left in between. Germline assignment: CDR1 WNHNN and CDR2 SYGVQD (reference sequence). This CDR3 comprises 15 residues. In DNA form, the CDR3 reads TGCGCCAGCAGTGAGTCCGTAGGAGGGGGCAATGAGCAGTTCTTC. This gives the protein CASSESVGGGNEQFF.

V and J are TRBV13 and TRBJ2-7; D not certain. The length of the CDR3 is 13 residues. CDR1 and CDR2 from the germline V gene are PRHDT and FYEKMQ (reference sequence). Trimming left V 5 bases short and J 4 bases short, with 12 bases between. CDR3 residues: CASSLLQRYEQYF. CDR3 coding DNA: TGTGCCAGCAGCCTCCTACAGCGTTACGAGCAGTACTTC.

The CDR3 nucleotides are TGTGCCAGCAGGGGGAGGCGGGAGACCCAGTACTTC. Amino acids: CASRGRRETQYF. V gene TRBV6-1 combines with J gene TRBJ2-5; D might be TRBD2 (6 bases). Looked up from germline, CDR1 is MNHNS and CDR2 is SASEGT. The length of the CDR3 is 12 residues. Trimming cost V 6 bases and J 5 bases, with 10 bases left between them.

The chain recombines TRBV27 with TRBJ1-5; possible D gene TRBD1, 6 bases. The CDR3 has 18 amino acids. Trimming left V 6 bases short and J 1 base short, with 22 bases between. Germline V CDR1 and CDR2: MNHEY, SMNVEV (reference sequence). CDR3 nucleotides: TGTGCCAGCAGCAGGAGGGCAGTCGGGGGGCCAAGCAATCAGCCCCAGCATTTT. Translation: CASSRRAVGGPSNQPQHF.

V and J are TRBV10-3 and TRBJ1-2; 7 bases line up with TRBD1. Germline V gene data show CDR1 as ENHRY and CDR2 as SYGVKD. The CDR3 length is 14 residues. Losses at the gene ends were 8 bases for V and 3 bases for J; bases not matched to a gene: 9. As DNA, the CDR3 is TGTGCCATCGCGAGGGGGCTCAGGGACTATGGCTACACCTTC. Residues: CAIARGLRDYGYTF.

The chain employs TRBV28 and TRBJ1-1; 9 nucleotides align to TRBD1. The CDR3 runs 15 residues. V was clipped by 4 bases and J by 2 bases; unmatched bases: 5. CDR1 MDHEN and CDR2 SYDVKM come from the germline V gene. In nucleotides, the CDR3 is TGTGCCAGCAGTTACGGGACAGGGTTAAACACTGAAGCTTTCTTT. This translates into CASSYGTGLNTEAFF.

The chain links TRBV6-1 to TRBJ2-6; D gene uncertain. Trimming removed 3 bases from V and 0 bases from J, with 6 bases in between. CDR1 and CDR2 from the germline V gene are MNHNS and SASEGT. This CDR3 has 15 residues. The CDR3 DNA reads TGTGCCAGCAGTGAGACATTCTCTGGGGCCAACGTCCTGACTTTC. Translated, it gives CASSETFSGANVLTF.

The genes are TRBV10-3 and TRBJ2-1, with 14 nucleotides matching TRBD2. The CDR3 sequence is 18 residues long. In germline, CDR1 is ENHRY, CDR2 SYGVKD. Trimming cost V 0 bases and J 6 bases; bases outside gene matches: 7. DNA for the CDR3: TGTGCCATCAGTGAGTCGTCCGGGACTAGCGGGAGTGGCAATGAGCAGTTCTTC. Amino acid sequence: CAISESSGTSGSGNEQFF.

The gene calls are TRBV5-6 and TRBJ1-1; the match to TRBD1 covers 7 bases. Trimming took 6 bases from V and 0 from J; bases not matched to a gene: 5. The CDR3 spans 14 residues. Germline CDR1 is SGHDT and CDR2 is YYEEEE. CDR3 loop: CASTGDSLNTEAFF. CDR3 sequence (DNA): TGTGCCAGCACGGGGGACAGCTTGAACACTGAAGCTTTCTTT.

This chain uses TRBV27 with TRBJ1-4; TRBD1 might be the D (5 bases). Trimming pared 6 bases from V and 7 bases from J, leaving 18 bases between. Looked up from germline, CDR1 is MNHEY and CDR2 is SMNVEV (reference sequence). CDR3 length: 15 amino acids. CDR3 nucleotides: TGTGCCAGCAGCCTCTCGGGGGGTTGGGTTGAAAAACTGTTTTTT. As protein: CASSLSGGWVEKLFF.

A note on this clone: Different DNA sequences within this sample yield the same CDR3. The chain uses TRBV6-1 and TRBJ2-7; perhaps TRBD2 as D (5 bases). The CDR3 is 12 amino acids. Germline lookup yields CDR1 MNHNS and CDR2 SASEGT. The germline V and J ends were trimmed by 6 bases and 7 bases, with 13 bases remaining between them. Here the CDR3 reads CASRLGDGEQYF. The CDR3 DNA reads TGTGCCAGCAGACTGGGAGACGGGGAGCAGTACTTC.

The chain carries TRBV19 and TRBJ1-2; D is ambiguous. This CDR3 is built from 11 residues. Trimming removed 7 bases at V and 2 bases at J, with 5 bases between. Germline V gene sequence: CDR1 LNHDA, CDR2 SQIVND (reference sequence). The DNA of the CDR3 is TGTGCCAGTACATGGAACTATGGCTACACCTTC. Residues: CASTWNYGYTF. Full variable domain (remainder filled in from reference TRBV19 and TRBJ1-2): DGGITQSPKYLFRKEGQNVTLSCEQNLNHDAMYWYRQDPGQGLRLIYYSQIVNDFQKGDIAEGYSVSREKKESFPLTVTSAQKNPTAFYLCASTWNYGYTFGSGTRLTVV.

The chain couples TRBV2 to TRBJ2-7; TRBD1 aligns across 7 bases. Germline CDR1 and CDR2: SNHLY and FYNNEI. The CDR3 is 14 residues long. J was trimmed by 7 bases and V by 5 bases; bases with no gene match: 11. CDR3 sequence: CASSTIRQGGEQYF. DNA of the CDR3: TGTGCCAGCAGTACCATTCGACAGGGCGGGGAGCAGTACTTC. The full variable domain, completed using reference TRBV2 and TRBJ2-7, is EPEVTQTPSHQVTQMGQEVILRCVPISNHLYFYWYRQILGQKVEFLVSFYNNEISEKSEIFDDQFSVERPDGSNFTLKIRSTKLEDSAMYFCASSTIRQGGEQYFGPGTRLTVT.

The V call is TRBV6-6, the J call TRBJ1-2; D is possibly TRBD1 (6 bases). The V end lost 5 bases, the J end lost 3 bases, and 16 bases lay between the germline ends. The germline V gene encodes CDR1 MNHNY and CDR2 SVGAGI (reference sequence). CDR3 size: 15 residues. CDR3 in amino acids: CASSLPRGAYYGYTF. DNA of the CDR3: TGTGCCAGCAGTCTTCCGCGGGGGGCGTACTATGGCTACACCTTC.

This chain uses TRBV4-1 with TRBJ1-3; D uncertain. Germline loops: CDR1 MGHRA, CDR2 YSYEKL. V was trimmed by 3 bases and J by 0 bases, leaving 9 bases between them. This CDR3 has 15 residues. CDR3 region: CASSQVLSSGNTIYF. The CDR3 nucleotides read TGCGCCAGCAGCCAGGTCTTGTCCTCTGGAAACACCATATATTTT.

The J gene is TRBJ1-1, the V gene TRBV7-9; 8 bases align to TRBD1. V trimming: 1 base; J trimming: 0 bases; junction bases outside the gene matches: 10. Germline loops: CDR1 SEHNR, CDR2 FQNEAQ (reference sequence). The CDR3 runs 18 residues. CDR3 sequence (DNA): TGTGCCAGCAGCTTAGGTCTGACAGGGGACCCCATGAACACTGAAGCTTTCTTT. Protein sequence: CASSLGLTGDPMNTEAFF.